This TCR beta chain appears in the sequencing data of a study of T cell changes during pregnancy in multiple sclerosis. Using immunoSEQ multiplex PCR, the repertoire was profiled, and TCRdb retains in-frame clones only, with some absent. The sample lists 76,000 or so clones, over 85% occurring once. Germline CDR1 is PRHDT and CDR2 is FYEKMQ (reference sequence). CDR3 length: 15 residues. Trimming removed 5 bases at V and 1 base at J, with 9 bases between. This receptor was taken from a female donor in good health, enrolled as a control in a pregnancy study. This material consisted of peripheral blood, taken in the second trimester of pregnancy. The gene calls are TRBV13 and TRBJ2-6, with D perhaps matching TRBD1 (6 bases). As DNA, the CDR3 is TGTGCCAGCAGCAAAAGGGGGTCTGGGGCCAACGTCCTGACTTTC. It specifies CASSKRGSGANVLTF.